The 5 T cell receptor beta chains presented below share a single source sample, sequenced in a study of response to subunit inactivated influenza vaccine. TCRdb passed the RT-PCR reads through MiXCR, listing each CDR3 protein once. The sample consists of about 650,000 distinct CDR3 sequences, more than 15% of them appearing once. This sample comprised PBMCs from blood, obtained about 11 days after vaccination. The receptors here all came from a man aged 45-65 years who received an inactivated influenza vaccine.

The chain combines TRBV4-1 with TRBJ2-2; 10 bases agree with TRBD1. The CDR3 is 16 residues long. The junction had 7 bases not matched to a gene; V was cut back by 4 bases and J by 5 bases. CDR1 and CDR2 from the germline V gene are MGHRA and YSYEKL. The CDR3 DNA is TGCGCCAGCAGCCCCTTGGGGGACAGGGGAACCGGGGAGCTGTTTTTT. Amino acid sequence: CASSPLGDRGTGELFF.

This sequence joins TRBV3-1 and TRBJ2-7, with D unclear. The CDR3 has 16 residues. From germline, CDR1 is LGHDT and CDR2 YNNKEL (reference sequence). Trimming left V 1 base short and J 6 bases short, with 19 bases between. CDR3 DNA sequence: TGTGCCAGCAGCCAAGGTCAGACAAGGACCTCCGGCGAGCAGTACTTC. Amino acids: CASSQGQTRTSGEQYF.

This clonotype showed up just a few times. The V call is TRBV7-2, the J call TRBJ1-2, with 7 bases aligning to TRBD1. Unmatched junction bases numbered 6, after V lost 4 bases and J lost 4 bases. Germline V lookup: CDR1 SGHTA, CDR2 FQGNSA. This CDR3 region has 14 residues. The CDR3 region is CASSSPGGGYGYTF. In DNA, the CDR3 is TGTGCCAGCAGCTCGCCAGGGGGAGGCTATGGCTACACCTTC.

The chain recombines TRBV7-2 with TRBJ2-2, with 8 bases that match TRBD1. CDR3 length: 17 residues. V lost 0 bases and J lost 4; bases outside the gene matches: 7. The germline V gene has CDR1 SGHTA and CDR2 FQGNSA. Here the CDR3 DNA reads TGTGCCAGCAGCTTAGCCTTGGGACAGGCGAGCACCGGGGAGCTGTTTTTT. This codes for CASSLALGQASTGELFF.

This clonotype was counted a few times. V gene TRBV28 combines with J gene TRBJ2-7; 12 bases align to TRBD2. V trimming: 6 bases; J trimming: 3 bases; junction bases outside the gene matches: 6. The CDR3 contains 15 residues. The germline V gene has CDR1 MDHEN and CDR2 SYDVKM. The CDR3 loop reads CASSPRTSGDYEQYF. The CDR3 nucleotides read TGTGCCAGCAGCCCCCGGACTAGCGGGGACTACGAGCAGTACTTC.